The 27 T cell receptor beta chains in this list originate from one sample, sequenced in a study of CD8 T cells in ankylosing spondylitis. TCRdb independently ran MiXCR on the 5' RACE reads; one entry per CDR3 protein. The sample records approximately 100,000 distinct CDR3 sequences, approximately 25% being singletons. Sequences were obtained from synovial fluid, either unsorted or a sorted T cell fraction (not recorded which). These receptors all stem from a male donor with ankylosing spondylitis.

The V and J genes are TRBV27 and TRBJ1-5; D possibly corresponds to TRBD1 (5 bases). The CDR3 spans 13 residues. Germline-derived CDR1 and CDR2 are MNHEY and SMNVEV (reference sequence). V lost 5 bases to trimming and J lost 4 bases, with 9 bases between them. CDR3 sequence (DNA): TGTGCCAGCAGTGACAGACAGAATCAGCCCCAGCATTTT. It is translated as CASSDRQNQPQHF.

This clonotype was counted a few times. The V and J genes are TRBV18 and TRBJ2-1; 7 bases line up with TRBD1. Per the germline V gene, CDR1 is KGHSH and CDR2 is LQKENI. The CDR3 length is 13 residues. V shed 3 bases, J shed 10 bases, and the junction held 6 bases outside the gene matches. The CDR3 DNA reads as TGTGCCAGCTCACCGGGACAGCTTTCCGAGCAGTTCTTC. Amino acid sequence: CASSPGQLSEQFF.

The chain has TRBV19 and TRBJ1-3; 8 nucleotides match TRBD1. The CDR3 covers 14 residues. Losses at the gene ends were 8 bases for V and 2 bases for J; bases not matched to a gene: 5. Germline V gene data show CDR1 as LNHDA and CDR2 as SQIVND (reference sequence). The CDR3 sequence: CASLPRGPGNTIYF. Written as DNA, the CDR3 is TGTGCCAGTTTACCCAGGGGGCCTGGAAACACCATATATTTT.

This clonotype was picked up many times. This chain connects TRBV7-2 to TRBJ2-7; 9 nucleotides line up with TRBD1. This CDR3 is built from 16 residues. V lost 1 base to trimming and J lost 3 bases; unmatched junction nucleotides: 7. From germline, CDR1 is SGHTA and CDR2 FQGNSA. CDR3 DNA: TGTGCCAGCAGCTTAGAAAGCGCGGACAGGGGCTACGAGCAGTACTTC. Protein sequence: CASSLESADRGYEQYF.

The chain is built from TRBV20-1 and TRBJ2-3; D may be TRBD2 (5 bases). CDR3 length equals 14 residues. CDR1 and CDR2 from the germline V gene are DFQATT and SNEGSKA (reference sequence). The V and J ends lost 3 bases and 9 bases respectively, with 19 bases between them. CDR3 sequence reads: CSASPLRGSRTQYF. CDR3 in DNA: TGCAGTGCTAGCCCCCTAAGAGGGAGCAGGACGCAGTATTTT.

This clonotype was observed a handful of times. This chain links TRBV5-1 with TRBJ1-3; D ambiguous. CDR1 SGHRS and CDR2 YFSETQ come from the germline V gene. Trimming left V 4 bases short and J 0 bases short, with 8 bases between. The CDR3 is made up of 14 amino acids. CDR3 DNA sequence: TGCGCCAGCAGCCCCCGGAACTCTGGAAACACCATATATTTT. Translation gives CASSPRNSGNTIYF.

This chain links TRBV12-5 with TRBJ2-1; D might be TRBD2 (5 bases). The CDR3 consists of 18 residues. CDR1 LGHNT and CDR2 FRNRAP come from the germline V gene. V was shortened by 1 base and J by 0 bases, with 16 bases between the two germline ends. CDR3 in amino acids: CASGLGSRAESSYNEQFF. The CDR3 coding sequence is TGTGCTAGTGGTTTGGGGTCGAGGGCGGAATCCTCCTACAATGAGCAGTTCTTC.

The rearrangement links TRBV7-2 to TRBJ2-5; TRBD2 matches 13 bases. CDR3 length: 15 amino acids. Per the germline V gene, CDR1 is SGHTA and CDR2 is FQGNSA. V was pared by 5 bases and J by 7 bases, with 7 bases of the junction left unmatched. CDR3: CASSPQGLAGLTQYF. The CDR3 region has the DNA TGTGCCAGCAGCCCACAGGGACTAGCGGGATTGACCCAGTACTTC.

This clonotype has just a few counts. This chain joins TRBV9 and TRBJ2-2, with D hard to call. CDR1 and CDR2 from the germline V gene are SGDLS and YYNGEE. The CDR3 contains 15 residues. Trimming left V 0 bases short and J 5 bases short, with 11 bases between. CDR3 sequence reads: CASSVDTVGTGELFF. CDR3 bases: TGTGCCAGCAGCGTAGACACAGTTGGGACCGGGGAGCTGTTTTTT.

The chain links TRBV6-5 to TRBJ2-1; 10 bases fit TRBD2. J lost 8 bases, V lost 4 bases, and 14 bases had no gene match. CDR3 size: 17 residues. Germline V gene sequence: CDR1 MNHEY, CDR2 SVGAGI. CDR3: CASSSASGSTRVHEQFF. CDR3 nucleotide sequence: TGTGCCAGCAGTTCCGCTAGCGGGAGCACCCGGGTCCATGAGCAGTTCTTC.

This clonotype showed up many times. J is TRBJ2-2 and V is TRBV5-1; D is undetermined. V was shortened by 0 bases and J by 3 bases, with 6 bases between the two germline ends. CDR3 length: 14 amino acids. Per germline, CDR1 SGHRS and CDR2 YFSETQ. CDR3 coding DNA: TGCGCCAGCAGCTTGGTAGGGTACACCGGGGAGCTGTTTTTT. Translation: CASSLVGYTGELFF.

The V call is TRBV12-3 or TRBV12-4, the J call TRBJ2-7, with TRBD1 matching 8 bases. With V trimmed by 6 bases and J by 0 bases, 13 bases remained unmatched. This CDR3 is built from 17 residues. The DNA for the CDR3 is TGTGCCAGCAGCTACCGACAGGGGAGAAACCTCTCCTACGAGCAGTACTTC. Translation gives CASSYRQGRNLSYEQYF.

The chain couples TRBV7-7 to TRBJ2-5, with a possible D match to TRBD1 (5 bases). Trimming shortened V by 4 bases and J by 2 bases, and 8 bases separated the two germline ends. Germline V lookup: CDR1 SSHAT, CDR2 FNYEAQ (reference sequence). The CDR3 has 13 amino acids. CDR3 protein: CASSWTQQETQYF. The CDR3 DNA follows: TGTGCCAGCAGCTGGACACAGCAAGAGACCCAGTACTTC.

There are many counts of this clonotype. The chain links TRBV27 to TRBJ2-3; 8 bases align to TRBD1. In germline, CDR1 is MNHEY, CDR2 SMNVEV (reference sequence). The length of the CDR3 is 14 residues. After removal of 2 bases from V and 3 bases from J, the junction contained 1 base not matched to a gene. Here the CDR3 DNA reads TGTGCCAGCAGTTTAGACAGGGGAACAGATACGCAGTATTTT. Encoded protein: CASSLDRGTDTQYF.

This clonotype came up a few times. The chain combines TRBV15 with TRBJ1-1; D unclear. With 0 bases removed from V and 0 bases from J, the gap between germline ends came to 8 bases. Germline V gene data show CDR1 as LNHNV and CDR2 as YYDKDF (reference sequence). The CDR3 is 15 residues long. The CDR3 nucleotides read TGTGCCACCAGCAGAGATGCCCTGGTGAACACTGAAGCTTTCTTT. Its protein product is CATSRDALVNTEAFF.

This clonotype was counted at least ten times. This chain connects TRBV7-2 to TRBJ2-3; 7 positions match TRBD1. The V gene end was trimmed by 5 bases and the J gene end by 7 bases; junction bases not matched to a gene: 9. Germline values: CDR1 SGHTA, CDR2 FQGNSA. CDR3 length: 14 residues. The CDR3 DNA follows: TGTGCCAGCAGCGAAGACAGGGTAGTGAATACGCAGTATTTT. Its translation: CASSEDRVVNTQYF. The full variable domain, in which reference TRBV7-2 and TRBJ2-3 provide the parts outside the CDR3, is GAGVSQSPSNKVTEKGKDVELRCDPISGHTALYWYRQSLGQGLEFLIYFQGNSAPDKSGLPSDRFSAERTGGSVSTLTIQRTQQEDSAVYLCASSEDRVVNTQYFGPGTRLTVL.

The chain recombines TRBV20-1 with TRBJ2-5; D is possibly TRBD2 (6 bases). The germline gives CDR1 DFQATT, CDR2 SNEGSKA (reference sequence). Trimming removed 4 bases at V and 4 bases at J, with 10 bases between. The CDR3 runs to 12 residues. The CDR3 here is CSAKMGGETQYF. In DNA form, the CDR3 reads TGCAGTGCTAAAATGGGAGGAGAGACCCAGTACTTC.

This clonotype was counted ten times or more. This chain joins TRBV11-2 and TRBJ2-7; 8 bases line up with TRBD2. This CDR3 is 15 amino acids long. Germline CDR1 is SGHAT and CDR2 is FQNNGV. With 2 bases clipped from V and 0 bases from J, the junction kept 3 bases outside the gene matches. CDR3 nucleotides: TGTGCCAGCAGCTTAAGACTAGCGTCCTCCTACGAGCAGTACTTC. Translating gives CASSLRLASSYEQYF.

This clonotype has only a few counts. The V and J genes are TRBV5-1 and TRBJ2-2, with 9 nucleotides matching TRBD1. The germline V gene has CDR1 SGHRS and CDR2 YFSETQ. J lost 7 bases, V lost 3 bases, and 16 bases had no gene match. The CDR3 is 18 residues long. CDR3 loop: CASSSYYSPGTGIGELFF. CDR3 nucleotide sequence: TGCGCCAGCAGCTCCTACTACTCTCCCGGGACAGGGATCGGGGAGCTGTTTTTT.

The genes are TRBV12-3 or TRBV12-4 and TRBJ2-2; D may be TRBD1 or TRBD2 (5 bases each). V dropped 0 bases and J dropped 6 bases, with 5 bases sitting between them. CDR3 size: 13 residues. CDR3: CASSLAGAGELFF. The CDR3 region has the DNA TGTGCCAGCAGTTTAGCGGGGGCCGGGGAGCTGTTTTTT.

The V call is TRBV7-9, the J call TRBJ1-2; D call uncertain. Germline V lookup: CDR1 SEHNR, CDR2 FQNEAQ (reference sequence). V was cut by 6 bases and J by 6 bases, with 11 bases left in between. The CDR3 runs to 12 residues. The CDR3 protein is CASSVRTDGYTF. The CDR3 coding sequence is TGTGCCAGCAGTGTAAGGACGGATGGCTACACCTTC.

The V and J genes are TRBV20-1 and TRBJ2-3; 10 nucleotides agree with TRBD2. Germline CDR1 DFQATT, CDR2 SNEGSKA (reference sequence). This CDR3 is 15 amino acids long. V was pared by 1 base and J by 2 bases, with 3 bases of the junction left unmatched. The CDR3 loop reads CSARGAGGPTDTQYF. CDR3 bases: TGCAGTGCTAGAGGAGCGGGAGGGCCCACAGATACGCAGTATTTT.

This sequence joins TRBV5-1 and TRBJ2-7; the D gene is possibly TRBD2 (6 bases). Germline V lookup: CDR1 SGHRS, CDR2 YFSETQ. Trimming shortened V by 4 bases and J by 7 bases, and 18 bases separated the two germline ends. The CDR3 has 14 amino acids. CDR3 amino acids: CASSRDFQLSEQYF. Written as DNA, the CDR3 is TGCGCCAGCAGCCGGGACTTCCAACTCTCGGAGCAGTACTTC.

This clonotype was picked up many times. The chain carries TRBV5-1 and TRBJ2-1, with 9 bases matching TRBD2. V was clipped by 3 bases and J by 7 bases; unmatched bases: 5. The CDR3 totals 14 residues. CDR1 and CDR2 (germline): SGHRS, YFSETQ. CDR3 in DNA: TGCGCCAGCAGCTATAGCGGGAGCGAGAATGAGCAGTTCTTC. Protein product: CASSYSGSENEQFF. Drawing the rest from reference TRBV5-1 and TRBJ2-1, the complete variable domain is KAGVTQTPRYLIKTRGQQVTLSCSPISGHRSVSWYQQTPGQGLQFLFEYFSETQRNKGNFPGRFSGRQFSNSRSEMNVSTLELGDSALYLCASSYSGSENEQFFGPGTRLTVL.

This chain joins TRBV4-1 and TRBJ2-5; the match to TRBD2 covers 8 bases. The V gene end was trimmed by 0 bases and the J gene end by 2 bases; junction bases not matched to a gene: 2. CDR1 and CDR2 from the germline V gene are MGHRA and YSYEKL. The CDR3 totals 15 residues. DNA of the CDR3: TGCGCCAGCAGCCAAGAACGGGGGGGACAAGAGACCCAGTACTTC. This encodes CASSQERGGQETQYF.

This clonotype was recorded at least ten times. This sequence joins TRBV24-1 and TRBJ2-2; D not resolved. Germline V CDR1 and CDR2: KGHDR, SFDVKD. V was clipped by 9 bases and J by 1 base, with 8 bases between them. The CDR3 extends over 13 amino acids. The chain's CDR3 is CATFSGNTGELFF. CDR3 nucleotides: TGTGCCACCTTCTCCGGGAACACCGGGGAGCTGTTTTTT.

The chain is built from TRBV5-1 and TRBJ2-1; TRBD1 is a possible D gene (5 bases). CDR1 and CDR2 from the germline V gene are SGHRS and YFSETQ. The V gene lost 1 base and the J gene lost 10 bases, with 12 bases spanning the gap. There are 13 residues in the CDR3. The CDR3 loop reads CASSLIYRTEQFF. CDR3 in DNA: TGCGCCAGCAGCTTGATTTACAGGACCGAGCAGTTCTTC.